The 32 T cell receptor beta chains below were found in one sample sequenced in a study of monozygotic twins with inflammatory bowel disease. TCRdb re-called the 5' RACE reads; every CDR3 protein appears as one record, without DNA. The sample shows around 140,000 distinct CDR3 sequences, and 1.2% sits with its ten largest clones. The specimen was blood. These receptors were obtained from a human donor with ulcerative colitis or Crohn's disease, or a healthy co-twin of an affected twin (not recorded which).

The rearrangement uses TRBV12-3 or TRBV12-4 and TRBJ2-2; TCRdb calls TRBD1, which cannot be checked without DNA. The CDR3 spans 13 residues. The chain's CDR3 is CASSFGGMGELFF.

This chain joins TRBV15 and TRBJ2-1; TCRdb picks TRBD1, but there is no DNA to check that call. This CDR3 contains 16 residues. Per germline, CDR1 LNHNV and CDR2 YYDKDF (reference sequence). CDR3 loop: CATSRSQGSSYNEQFF.

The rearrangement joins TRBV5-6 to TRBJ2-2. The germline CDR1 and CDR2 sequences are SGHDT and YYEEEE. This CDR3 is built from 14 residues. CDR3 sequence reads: CASSSSVFTGELFF.

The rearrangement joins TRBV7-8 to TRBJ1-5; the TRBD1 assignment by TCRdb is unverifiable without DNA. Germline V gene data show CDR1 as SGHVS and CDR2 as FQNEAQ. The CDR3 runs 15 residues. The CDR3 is CASSLFTQENQPQHF. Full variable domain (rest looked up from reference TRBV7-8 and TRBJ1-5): GAGVSQSPRYKVAKRGQDVALRCDPISGHVSLFWYQQALGQGPEFLTYFQNEAQLDKSGLPSDRFFAERPEGSVSTLKIQRTQQEDSAVYLCASSLFTQENQPQHFGDGTRLSIL.

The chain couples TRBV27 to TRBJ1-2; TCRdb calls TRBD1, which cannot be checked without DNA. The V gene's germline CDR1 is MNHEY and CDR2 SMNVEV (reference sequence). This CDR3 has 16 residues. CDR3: CASSLWGQGWGYGYTF.

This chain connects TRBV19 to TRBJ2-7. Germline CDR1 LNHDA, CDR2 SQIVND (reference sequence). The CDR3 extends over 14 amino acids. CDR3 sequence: CASSIATFVDEQYF.

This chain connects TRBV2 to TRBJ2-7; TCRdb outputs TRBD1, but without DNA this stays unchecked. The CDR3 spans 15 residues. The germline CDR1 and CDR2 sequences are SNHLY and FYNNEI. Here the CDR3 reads CASSAMRQGANEQYF.

The CDR3 loop is CASSLVHYNEQFF. The chain combines TRBV5-1 with TRBJ2-1. The CDR3 has 13 amino acids. CDR1 SGHRS and CDR2 YFSETQ come from the germline V gene. Full variable domain (remainder filled in from reference TRBV5-1 and TRBJ2-1): KAGVTQTPRYLIKTRGQQVTLSCSPISGHRSVSWYQQTPGQGLQFLFEYFSETQRNKGNFPGRFSGRQFSNSRSEMNVSTLELGDSALYLCASSLVHYNEQFFGPGTRLTVL.

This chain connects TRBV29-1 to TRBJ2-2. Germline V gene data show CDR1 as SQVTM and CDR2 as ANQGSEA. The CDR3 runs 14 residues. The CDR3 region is CSVGQSTNTGELFF.

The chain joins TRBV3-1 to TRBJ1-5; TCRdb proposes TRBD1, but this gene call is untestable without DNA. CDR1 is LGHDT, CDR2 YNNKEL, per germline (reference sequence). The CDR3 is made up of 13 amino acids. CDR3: CASSQNRDQPQHF. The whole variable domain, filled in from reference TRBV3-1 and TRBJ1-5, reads DTAVSQTPKYLVTQMGNDKSIKCEQNLGHDTMYWYKQDSKKFLKIMFSYNNKELIINETVPNRFSPKSPDKAHLNLHINSLELGDSAVYFCASSQNRDQPQHFGDGTRLSIL.

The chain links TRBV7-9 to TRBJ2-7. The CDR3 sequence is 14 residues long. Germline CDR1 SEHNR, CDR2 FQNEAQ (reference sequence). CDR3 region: CASSLVRESYEQYF.

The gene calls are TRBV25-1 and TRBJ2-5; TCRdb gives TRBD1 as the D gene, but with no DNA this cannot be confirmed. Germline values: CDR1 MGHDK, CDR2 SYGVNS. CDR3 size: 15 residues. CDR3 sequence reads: CASSGSLRDYETQYF.

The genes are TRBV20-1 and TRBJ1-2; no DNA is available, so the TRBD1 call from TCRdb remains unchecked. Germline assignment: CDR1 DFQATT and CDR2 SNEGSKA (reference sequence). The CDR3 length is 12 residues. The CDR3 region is CSARLRANGYTF.

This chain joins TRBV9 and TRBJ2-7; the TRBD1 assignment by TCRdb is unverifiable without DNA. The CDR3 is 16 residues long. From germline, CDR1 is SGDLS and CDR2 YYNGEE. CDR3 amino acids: CASSVTGTAQSDEQYF.

CDR3 amino acids: CASSQGGRQGAYEQYF. V usage is TRBV4-2 and J usage is TRBJ2-7; the D call from TCRdb, TRBD1, cannot be confirmed without DNA. Germline CDR1 and CDR2: LGHNA and YNFKEQ. There are 16 residues in the CDR3.

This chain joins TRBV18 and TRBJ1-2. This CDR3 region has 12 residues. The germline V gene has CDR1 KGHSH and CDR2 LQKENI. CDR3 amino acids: CASSDGGRGYTF.

CDR3 region: CASSSRLAVYNEQFF. The chain has TRBV7-9 and TRBJ2-1; TCRdb calls TRBD2, which cannot be checked without DNA. Germline V CDR1 and CDR2: SEHNR, FQNEAQ (reference sequence). The CDR3 has 15 residues.

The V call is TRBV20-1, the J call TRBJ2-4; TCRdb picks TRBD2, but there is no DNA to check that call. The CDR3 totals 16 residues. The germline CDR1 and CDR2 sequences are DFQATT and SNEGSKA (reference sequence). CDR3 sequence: CSAQGGLAGVKNIQYF.

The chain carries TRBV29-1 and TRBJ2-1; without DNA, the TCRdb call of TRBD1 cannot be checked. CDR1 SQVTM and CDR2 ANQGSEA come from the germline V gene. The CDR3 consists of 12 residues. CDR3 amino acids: CSAQGADNEQFF.

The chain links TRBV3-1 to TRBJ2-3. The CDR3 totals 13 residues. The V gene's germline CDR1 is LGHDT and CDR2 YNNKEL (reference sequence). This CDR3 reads CASSQDISVSQYF.

CDR3 sequence: CSARDPPEAFF. This chain connects TRBV20-1 to TRBJ1-1. CDR1 and CDR2 (germline): DFQATT, SNEGSKA (reference sequence). This CDR3 region has 11 residues.

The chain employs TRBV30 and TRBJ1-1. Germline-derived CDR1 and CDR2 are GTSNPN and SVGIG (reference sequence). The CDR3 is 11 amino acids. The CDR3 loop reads CAWSVRYEAFF.

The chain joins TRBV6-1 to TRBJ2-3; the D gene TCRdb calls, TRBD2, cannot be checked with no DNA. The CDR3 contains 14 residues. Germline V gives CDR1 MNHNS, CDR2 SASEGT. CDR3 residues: CASSAVASADTQYF.

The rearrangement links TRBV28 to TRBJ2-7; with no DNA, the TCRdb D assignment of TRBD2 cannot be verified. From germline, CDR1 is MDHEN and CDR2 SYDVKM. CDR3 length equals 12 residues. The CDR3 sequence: CASSLASYEQYF.

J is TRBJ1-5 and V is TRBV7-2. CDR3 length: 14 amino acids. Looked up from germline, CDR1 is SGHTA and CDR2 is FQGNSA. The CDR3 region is CASSLAVGNQPQHF.

The CDR3 sequence is CASSPLTGGGGEQYF. J is TRBJ2-7 and V is TRBV18; with no DNA, the TCRdb D assignment of TRBD1 cannot be verified. The CDR3 extends over 15 amino acids. Germline CDR1 reads KGHSH; CDR2 reads LQKENI.

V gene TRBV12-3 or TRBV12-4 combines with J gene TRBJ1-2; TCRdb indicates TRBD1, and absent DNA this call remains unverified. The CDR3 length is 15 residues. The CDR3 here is CASSLQADPYYGYTF.

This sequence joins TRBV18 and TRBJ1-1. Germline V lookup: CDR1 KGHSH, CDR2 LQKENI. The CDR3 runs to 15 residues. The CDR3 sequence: CASSFSGGEDTEAFF.

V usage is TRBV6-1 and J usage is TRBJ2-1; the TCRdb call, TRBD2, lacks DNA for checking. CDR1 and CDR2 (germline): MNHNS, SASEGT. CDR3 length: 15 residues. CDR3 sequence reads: CASSLSSGSYNEQFF.

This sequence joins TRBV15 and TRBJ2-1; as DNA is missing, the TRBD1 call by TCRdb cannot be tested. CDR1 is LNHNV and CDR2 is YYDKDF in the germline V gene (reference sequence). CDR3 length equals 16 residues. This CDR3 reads CATSSIPGPKEPEQFF.

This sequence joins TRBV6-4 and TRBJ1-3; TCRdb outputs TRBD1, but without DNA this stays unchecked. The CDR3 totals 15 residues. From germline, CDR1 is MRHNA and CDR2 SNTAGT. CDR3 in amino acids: CASRKDSYSGNTIYF.

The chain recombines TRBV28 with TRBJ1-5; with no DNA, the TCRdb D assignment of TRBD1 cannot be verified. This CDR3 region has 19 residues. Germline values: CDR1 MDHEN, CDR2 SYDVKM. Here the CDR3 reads CASSLFVDRSSYSNQPQHF.